This TCR beta chain is from a study of blood T cell repertoires in COVID-19. Study information: The study drew acute and convalescent COVID-19 samples from the United States, Italy and Spain. T cells, B-cell-depleted T cells, or PBMCs provided the cDNA or gDNA that served as material.

In the study's own analysis: Reference gene primer amplification in the assay estimated nucleated cell counts. Using immunoSEQ multiplex PCR, the repertoire was profiled, and TCRdb retains in-frame clones only, with some absent. The V and J calls and clone size were taken over from that table, and D and trimming were inferred from the DNA. Of about 150,000 clones in the sample, 80% to 90% were seen once. Per germline, CDR1 SGHAT and CDR2 FQNNGV. The CDR3 has 16 residues. Trimming pared 2 bases from V and 4 bases from J, leaving 14 bases between. The rearrangement links TRBV11-2 to TRBJ1-4; no clear D gene. The sequence derives from a man in his 70s with acute or convalescent COVID-19. Sequencing used peripheral blood. In DNA, the CDR3 is TGTGCCAGCAGCTTACGGACGGGAAGGCATAATGAAAAACTGTTTTTT. Amino acid sequence: CASSLRTGRHNEKLFF.